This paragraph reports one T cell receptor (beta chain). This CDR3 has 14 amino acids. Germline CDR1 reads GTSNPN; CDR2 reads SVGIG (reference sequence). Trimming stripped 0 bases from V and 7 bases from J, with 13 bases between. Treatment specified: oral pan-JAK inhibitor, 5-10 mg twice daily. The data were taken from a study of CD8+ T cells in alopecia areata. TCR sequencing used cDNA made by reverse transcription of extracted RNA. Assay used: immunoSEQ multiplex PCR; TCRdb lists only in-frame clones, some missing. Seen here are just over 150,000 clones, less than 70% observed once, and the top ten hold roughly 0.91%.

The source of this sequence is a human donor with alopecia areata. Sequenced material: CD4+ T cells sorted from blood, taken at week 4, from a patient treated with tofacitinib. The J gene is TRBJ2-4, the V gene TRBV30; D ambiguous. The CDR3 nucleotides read TGTGCCTGGAGTGTAAACGCACAGCTGAACATTCAGTACTTC. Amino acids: CAWSVNAQLNIQYF.